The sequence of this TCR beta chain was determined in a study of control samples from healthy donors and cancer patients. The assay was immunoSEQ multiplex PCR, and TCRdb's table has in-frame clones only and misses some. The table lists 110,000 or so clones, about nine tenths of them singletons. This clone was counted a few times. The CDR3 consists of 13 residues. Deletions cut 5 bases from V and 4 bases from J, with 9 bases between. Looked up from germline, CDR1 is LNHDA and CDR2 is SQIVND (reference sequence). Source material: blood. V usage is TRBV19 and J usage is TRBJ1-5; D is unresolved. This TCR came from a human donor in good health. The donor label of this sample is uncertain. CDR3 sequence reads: CASSYSTNQPQHF. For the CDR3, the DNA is TGTGCCAGTAGTTACTCCACAAATCAGCCCCAGCATTTT.